This T cell receptor (beta chain) was retrieved from a study of T cells in women clearing cervical HPV infection. Assay used: immunoSEQ multiplex PCR; TCRdb lists only in-frame clones, some missing. The sample totals tens of thousands of clones; its top ten clones hold 5.5% to 8.5%. A note on this clone: The read comes to an end 3 residues before the CDR3 does, leaving the germline J gene to fill in the end.

Per germline, CDR1 SEHNR and CDR2 FQNEAQ (reference sequence). V lost 5 bases and J lost 8, with 15 bases in between. The CDR3 is made up of 14 amino acids. Sequencing input: blood buffy coat. This chain joins TRBV7-9 and TRBJ1-4; a possible D gene is TRBD1 (6 bases). The clonotype originates from a woman aged 18-69 years with a cervical HPV16 infection that either progressed to CIN3+ or cleared (not recorded which). This chain's CDR3 is CASSLRQESEKLFF. CDR3 DNA (partial): TGTGCCAGCAGCCTTAGACAGGAATCGGAAAAA.